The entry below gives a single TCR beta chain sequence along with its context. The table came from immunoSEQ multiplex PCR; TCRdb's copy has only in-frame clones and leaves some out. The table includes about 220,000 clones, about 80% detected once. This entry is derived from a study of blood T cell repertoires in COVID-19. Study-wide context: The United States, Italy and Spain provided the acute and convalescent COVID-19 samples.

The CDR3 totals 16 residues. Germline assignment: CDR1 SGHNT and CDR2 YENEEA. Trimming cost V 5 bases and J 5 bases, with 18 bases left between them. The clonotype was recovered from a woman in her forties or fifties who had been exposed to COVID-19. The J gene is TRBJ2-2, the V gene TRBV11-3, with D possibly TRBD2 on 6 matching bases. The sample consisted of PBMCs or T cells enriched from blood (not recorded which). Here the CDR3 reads CASSLFGGRGTGELFF. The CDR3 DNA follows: TGTGCCAGCAGCCTCTTCGGAGGGCGGGGAACCGGGGAGCTGTTTTTT.